This TCR beta chain derives from a study of radiotherapy plus CTLA-4 blockade in lung cancer. In this sample, this clone turned up once. CDR1 is SEHNR and CDR2 is FQNEAQ in the germline V gene (reference sequence). This CDR3 spans 15 amino acids. V lost 1 base, J lost 0 bases, and 6 bases lay in between. Sequencing used immunoSEQ multiplex PCR; TCRdb keeps in-frame clones, though not all of them. The table lists approximately 25,000 clones, approximately 77% of them singletons, with about 24% in the top ten. This specimen consisted of peripheral blood, obtained from a patient treated with radiotherapy plus ipilimumab. This chain connects TRBV7-9 to TRBJ1-4, with D uncertain. The receptor's source is a human donor with non-small cell lung cancer that progressed on radiotherapy plus ipilimumab. CDR3 nucleotides: TGTGCCAGCAGCTTAGACGGAGCAACTAATGAAAAACTGTTTTTT. This gives the protein CASSLDGATNEKLFF.